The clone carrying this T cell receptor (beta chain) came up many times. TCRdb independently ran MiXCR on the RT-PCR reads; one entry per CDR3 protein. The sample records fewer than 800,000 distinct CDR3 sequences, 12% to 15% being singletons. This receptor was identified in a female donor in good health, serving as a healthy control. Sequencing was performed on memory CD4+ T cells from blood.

CDR3 sequence (DNA): TGCGCCAGCAGCCAACAAGGAGGAATGGCAGATACGCAGTATTTT. Translating it yields CASSQQGGMADTQYF. The rearrangement uses TRBV4-3 and TRBJ2-3; a possible D gene is TRBD2 (5 bases). The CDR3 has 15 residues. Trimming left V 2 bases short and J 4 bases short, with 13 bases between. CDR1 is LGHNA, CDR2 YSLEER, per germline.